The 2 T cell receptor beta chains in this list originate from one sample, sequenced in a study of T cell responses to AZD1222 COVID-19 vaccine. Only in-frame clones appear in the TCRdb table, and some are missing; sequencing was by immunoSEQ multiplex PCR. The table includes 150,000 or so clones, roughly 90% detected once. Source: peripheral blood, taken on day 0 of AZD1222 vaccination. All receptors come from an adult in good health.

The chain uses TRBV5-6 and TRBJ1-6; D is unresolved. The germline CDR1 and CDR2 sequences are SGHDT and YYEEEE. The germline V and J ends were trimmed by 4 bases and 0 bases, with 11 bases remaining between them. The CDR3 covers 16 residues. CDR3 in amino acids: CASSLDRASYNSPLHF. In DNA, the CDR3 is TGTGCCAGCAGCCTGGACCGGGCCTCCTATAATTCACCCCTCCACTTT.

The chain recombines TRBV19 with TRBJ2-5; D is undetermined. Per germline, CDR1 LNHDA and CDR2 SQIVND (reference sequence). The CDR3 is made up of 13 amino acids. With 2 bases removed from V and 4 bases from J, the gap between germline ends came to 8 bases. The CDR3, as DNA: TGTGCCAGTAGTATAAACTTTCGAGAGACCCAGTACTTC. It encodes CASSINFRETQYF.